The 30 T cell receptor beta chains reported below all come from one sample, sequenced in a study of blood T cells in healthy people across ages (dated by TCRdb to 2014 to 2015). Library creation used 5' RACE. The sequencer listed for this sample is Illumina HiSeq 2500. The second PCR ran for roughly 6 to 11 cycles and used a J-beta primer mix along with a sample-barcoded 5' primer. TCRdb handled the public reads itself, with Q25 trimming in fastp and clone calling in MiXCR, and kept productive beta chains. Every CDR3 protein is listed once, alongside the most common genes and DNA of its rows. Here the sample has fewer than 650,000 distinct CDR3 sequences; 27% occur a single time. The ten largest clones capture approximately 3.7% of the sample. These data were also filed under a second study, of T cells of mothers and their children.

Sequencing was done on a sample of blood. The receptor source for this set is a boy between 2 and 10 years old in good health.

The genes are TRBV29-1 and TRBJ1-5; D gene uncertain. Trimming left V 6 bases short and J 6 bases short, with 15 bases between. The germline gives CDR1 SQVTM, CDR2 ANQGSEA. The CDR3 consists of 13 residues. The CDR3 DNA reads TGCAGCGTAGCACAGAATCAAGGTCAGCCCCAGCATTTT. As protein: CSVAQNQGQPQHF.

V is TRBV5-1 and J is TRBJ2-1, with a tentative D call TRBD2 (5 bases). The CDR3 is 16 residues long. Germline loops: CDR1 SGHRS, CDR2 YFSETQ. V was trimmed by 0 bases and J by 9 bases, leaving 19 bases between them. In DNA form, the CDR3 reads TGCGCCAGCAGCTTGGGTAGACGGACCCGCGGAGGTGAGCAGTTCTTC. As protein: CASSLGRRTRGGEQFF. Full variable domain (remainder filled in from reference TRBV5-1 and TRBJ2-1): KAGVTQTPRYLIKTRGQQVTLSCSPISGHRSVSWYQQTPGQGLQFLFEYFSETQRNKGNFPGRFSGRQFSNSRSEMNVSTLELGDSALYLCASSLGRRTRGGEQFFGPGTRLTVL.

This clonotype showed up just a few times. This chain links TRBV18 with TRBJ2-5, with 13 positions matching TRBD2. The DNA end is more similar to TRBJ2-7, so the J call may be wrong. CDR3 length: 14 amino acids. The germline CDR1 and CDR2 sequences are KGHSH and LQKENI. The CDR3 spells CASHSGLAGHEQYF. CDR3 in DNA: TGTGCCAGCCACTCGGGACTAGCGGGGCACGAGCAGTACTTC.

This rearrangement joins TRBV7-9 to TRBJ2-7; the D is unclear. CDR1 SEHNR and CDR2 FQNEAQ come from the germline V gene (reference sequence). The CDR3 totals 15 residues. Trimming shortened V by 4 bases and J by 2 bases, and 15 bases separated the two germline ends. The CDR3 loop is CASSSSDRTTYEQYF. The CDR3, as DNA: TGTGCCAGCAGCTCGAGCGACCGCACTACCTACGAGCAGTACTTC.

This clonotype has just a few counts. The chain couples TRBV20-1 to TRBJ2-5; 8 bases fit TRBD2. V was clipped by 1 base and J by 4 bases; unmatched bases: 14. This CDR3 is built from 17 residues. The germline CDR1 and CDR2 sequences are DFQATT and SNEGSKA (reference sequence). The chain's CDR3 is CSARALAASGLPETQYF. The CDR3 region has the DNA TGCAGTGCTAGAGCCTTAGCGGCTAGCGGGCTCCCAGAGACCCAGTACTTC.

Worth noting for this clonotype: The junction departs from germline at one end; a sequencing error may be responsible. V usage is TRBV12-3 or TRBV12-4 and J usage is TRBJ1-2; D not resolved. There are 12 residues in the CDR3. CDR3 region: CASSLAGYGHTF. CDR3 nucleotide sequence: TGTGCCAGCAGTTTAGCTGGCTATGGCCACACCTTC.

This clonotype was picked up a small number of times. The chain uses TRBV4-3 and TRBJ1-2; tentatively, D is TRBD1 (5 bases). Trimming shortened V by 1 base and J by 4 bases, and 13 bases separated the two germline ends. Germline V CDR1 and CDR2: LGHNA, YSLEER. The CDR3 is 15 amino acids. CDR3 region: CASSQVIETVYGYTF. DNA of the CDR3: TGCGCCAGCAGCCAAGTTATTGAGACAGTCTATGGCTACACCTTC.

The chain recombines TRBV20-1 with TRBJ2-2; D possibly uses TRBD1 or TRBD2 (5 bases each). Trimming left V 6 bases short and J 4 bases short, with 18 bases between. Germline CDR1 reads DFQATT; CDR2 reads SNEGSKA (reference sequence). The CDR3 covers 15 residues. The CDR3 DNA follows: TGCAGTGCCAAACCTGCCCAGAGGGGCACCGGGGAGCTGTTTTTT. The encoded protein is CSAKPAQRGTGELFF.

The table lists this clonotype with a few counts. The V gene is TRBV7-2, the J gene TRBJ1-1, with unresolved D. Germline assignment: CDR1 SGHTA and CDR2 FQGNSA. V lost 5 bases and J lost 1, with 14 bases in between. CDR3 length equals 15 residues. Here the CDR3 DNA reads TGTGCCAGCAGCAGCCCCGAAGGAGCGAACACTGAAGCTTTCTTT. Encoded protein: CASSSPEGANTEAFF.

CDR3 residues: CSAKLSEEAFF. CDR3 in DNA: TGCAGTGCCAAACTTAGTGAAGAAGCTTTCTTT. V usage is TRBV20-1 and J usage is TRBJ1-1; unclear D gene. Germline V gene data show CDR1 as DFQATT and CDR2 as SNEGSKA (reference sequence). V lost 6 bases and J 8 bases, leaving 13 bases between the germline ends. The length of the CDR3 is 11 residues.

The chain joins TRBV12-3 or TRBV12-4 to TRBJ1-5; D not resolved. The CDR3 runs to 14 residues. The ends were cut back, 7 bases at V and 3 bases at J, with 13 bases in the middle. CDR3 region: CASTVGRFNQPQHF. The DNA of the CDR3 is TGTGCCAGCACCGTAGGACGTTTCAATCAGCCCCAGCATTTT.

The genes are TRBV10-3 and TRBJ2-5, with D tentatively TRBD2 (6 bases). Per the germline V gene, CDR1 is ENHRY and CDR2 is SYGVKD. The CDR3 totals 14 residues. V was cut by 4 bases and J by 2 bases, with 11 bases left in between. CDR3 in DNA: TGTGCCATCAGTGTGAGCGGGCCACAAGAGACCCAGTACTTC. Translated, it gives CAISVSGPQETQYF.

V gene TRBV3-1 combines with J gene TRBJ2-7; the D gene is possibly TRBD2 (7 bases). The CDR3 extends over 21 amino acids. Germline V lookup: CDR1 LGHDT, CDR2 YNNKEL (reference sequence). V lost 0 bases and J lost 0, with 27 bases in between. CDR3 nucleotides: TGTGCCAGCAGCCAAGAAAGCCTCTATTCGCGGGCGGGGGCATCCTCCTACGAGCAGTACTTC. Protein product: CASSQESLYSRAGASSYEQYF.

The chain uses TRBV6-2 or TRBV6-3 and TRBJ2-7, with TRBD2 as a possible D gene (6 bases). The CDR3 spans 14 residues. From germline, CDR1 is MNHEY and CDR2 SVGEGT. The germline V and J ends were trimmed by 6 bases and 2 bases, with 14 bases remaining between them. DNA of the CDR3: TGTGCCAGCAGGATCCGGGACTTAACCTACGAGCAGTACTTC. Its translation: CASRIRDLTYEQYF.

The sample holds a few counts of this clonotype. The rearrangement links TRBV5-5 to TRBJ2-5, with 8 bases that match TRBD2. With the DNA end fitting TRBJ2-7 better, the J assignment may be wrong. The CDR3 consists of 15 residues. The germline V gene encodes CDR1 SGHKS and CDR2 YYEKEE (reference sequence). The CDR3, as DNA: TGTGCCAGCAGCTTGGTAGCGGGGAGGTCCTACGAGCAGTACTTC. Its protein product is CASSLVAGRSYEQYF.

This clonotype has only a few counts. The chain couples TRBV11-2 to TRBJ2-7, with 11 nucleotides matching TRBD1. V lost 6 bases and J lost 3; bases outside the gene matches: 10. Germline V gives CDR1 SGHAT, CDR2 FQNNGV. The CDR3 is 16 residues long. CDR3 sequence reads: CASSHGWDRGNYEQYF. Here the CDR3 DNA reads TGTGCCAGCAGTCATGGATGGGACAGGGGGAACTACGAGCAGTACTTC.

The V and J genes are TRBV7-2 and TRBJ2-5; D possibly corresponds to TRBD1 (6 bases). The assigned J gene may be wrong: the sequence end matches TRBJ2-7 better. CDR3 length: 14 residues. CDR1 and CDR2 (germline): SGHTA, FQGNSA. The CDR3 nucleotides are TGTGCCAGCAGCTTACGGGGACAACGCTGCGAGCAGTACTTC. Translated, it gives CASSLRGQRCEQYF.

The chain combines TRBV4-1 with TRBJ2-5; 8 bases align to TRBD2. CDR1 and CDR2 (germline): MGHRA, YSYEKL. The V and J ends lost 2 bases and 8 bases, in that order; junction bases with no gene match: 10. CDR3 length equals 15 residues. CDR3 DNA sequence: TGCGCCAGCAGCCAAACGTCGGGACTAGATGCCACCCAGTACTTC. The encoded protein is CASSQTSGLDATQYF.

The chain carries TRBV7-9 and TRBJ1-2; 8 nucleotides match TRBD1. Trimming removed 1 base from V and 5 bases from J; junction bases left unmatched: 6. CDR3 length: 15 amino acids. Germline values: CDR1 SEHNR, CDR2 FQNEAQ (reference sequence). The CDR3 is CASSLGRTGGYGYTF. The CDR3 coding sequence is TGTGCCAGCAGCTTAGGGCGCACAGGGGGTTATGGCTACACCTTC.

The chain is built from TRBV5-1 and TRBJ2-4; 7 nucleotides line up with TRBD2. The CDR3 runs 13 residues. J gave up 1 base and V 5 bases, and 0 bases lay outside the gene matches. CDR1 and CDR2 from the germline V gene are SGHRS and YFSETQ. For the CDR3, the DNA is TGCGCCAGCAGGCGGGAGGCCAAAAACATTCAGTACTTC. Its translation: CASRREAKNIQYF.

The chain couples TRBV11-2 to TRBJ2-1; a possible D gene is TRBD2 (6 bases). Germline V gives CDR1 SGHAT, CDR2 FQNNGV. The CDR3 length is 17 residues. V gave up 5 bases and J gave up 1 base, with 18 bases separating them. CDR3 DNA: TGTGCCAGCAGCCCCCGGCAGGGCAGCGGGTCCTACAATGAGCAGTTCTTC. Its protein product is CASSPRQGSGSYNEQFF.

The chain recombines TRBV7-9 with TRBJ2-3; no clear D. The length of the CDR3 is 15 residues. V lost 1 base, J lost 2 bases, and 10 bases lay in between. Germline CDR1 SEHNR, CDR2 FQNEAQ (reference sequence). CDR3 amino acids: CASSLGGVITDTQYF. The DNA for the CDR3 is TGTGCCAGCAGCTTAGGAGGAGTTATCACAGATACGCAGTATTTT.

The chain combines TRBV4-3 with TRBJ1-2, with 7 bases aligning to TRBD1. Trimming removed 4 bases from V and 8 bases from J; junction bases left unmatched: 19. The germline V gene encodes CDR1 LGHNA and CDR2 YSLEER. The CDR3 is 17 amino acids. CDR3: CASSLVYVRDSLGGYTF. CDR3 DNA sequence: TGCGCCAGCAGCCTAGTTTATGTGCGGGACAGTTTAGGGGGCTACACCTTC.

The genes are TRBV4-3 and TRBJ1-1, with D maybe TRBD1 (5 bases). V gave up 6 bases and J gave up 0 bases, with 14 bases separating them. The CDR3 is 15 amino acids. In germline, CDR1 is LGHNA, CDR2 YSLEER. The CDR3 is CASRQGRNLNTEAFF. DNA for the CDR3: TGCGCCAGCAGGCAGGGACGGAATCTGAACACTGAAGCTTTCTTT.

This clonotype was detected a few times. The CDR3 bases are TGTGCCAGCAGCTCCAAGGCCAGTAACTATGGCTACACCTTC. It translates to CASSSKASNYGYTF. The chain links TRBV3-1 to TRBJ1-2, with no clear D. This CDR3 contains 14 residues. V was trimmed by 5 bases and J by 1 base, leaving 11 bases between them. Germline values: CDR1 LGHDT, CDR2 YNNKEL (reference sequence).

As to this clonotype: One junction end disagrees with the germline gene, perhaps due to a read error. This chain links TRBV20-1 with TRBJ2-1, with D unresolved. CDR3 length: 11 amino acids. Per germline, CDR1 DFQATT and CDR2 SNEGSKA (reference sequence). This CDR3 reads CSARLGNERFF. CDR3 in DNA: TGCAGTGCTAGATTAGGTAATGAGCGGTTCTTC.

The genes are TRBV20-1 and TRBJ2-5; TRBD1 matches 7 bases. Germline V lookup: CDR1 DFQATT, CDR2 SNEGSKA (reference sequence). This CDR3 is 13 amino acids long. V dropped 1 base and J dropped 2; count of bases not matched to a gene: 1. The CDR3 loop reads CSARVTGQETQYF. In nucleotides, the CDR3 is TGCAGTGCTAGAGTGACAGGGCAAGAGACCCAGTACTTC.

This chain links TRBV6-5 with TRBJ2-7; the D call may be TRBD1 or TRBD2 (5 bases each). Germline CDR1 MNHEY, CDR2 SVGAGI. Deletions cut 6 bases from V and 5 bases from J, with 20 bases between. This CDR3 comprises 15 residues. The CDR3 nucleotides read TGTGCCAGCAGACCGGGACCCTCCTTGGCCCACGAGCAGTACTTC. It yields the protein CASRPGPSLAHEQYF.

This clonotype was picked up a small number of times. Here the CDR3 omits its conserved ending phenylalanine or tryptophan, so a read error is the likely source. The chain couples TRBV27 to TRBJ2-1; D unresolved. This CDR3 spans 13 amino acids. V shed 2 bases and J shed 9 bases, with 11 bases lying between them. Germline V gene lookup returns CDR1 MNHEY and CDR2 SMNVEV (reference sequence). As DNA, the CDR3 is TGTGCCAGCAGTTTAAATCGGGCGCGTGAGCAGTTCCTC. Residues: CASSLNRAREQFL.

The chain is built from TRBV11-2 and TRBJ2-7; possibly TRBD1 for D (5 bases). Looked up from germline, CDR1 is SGHAT and CDR2 is FQNNGV. V was clipped by 5 bases and J by 3 bases, with 14 bases between them. This CDR3 is built from 14 residues. The CDR3 bases are TGTGCCAGCAGCACCGGACCTCAGGGCTACGAGCAGTACTTC. It yields the protein CASSTGPQGYEQYF.